Detailed here is one T cell receptor (beta chain). This entry is derived from a study of blood T cell repertoires in COVID-19. Method: immunoSEQ multiplex PCR; TCRdb's copy keeps in-frame clones and lacks some. The sample consists of some 160,000 clones, less than 90% of them appearing once. The J segment lost 6 bases and the V segment lost 4 bases, leaving 2 bases of the junction unmatched. The CDR3 loop spans 14 amino acids. From germline, CDR1 is LGHDT and CDR2 YNNKEL (reference sequence). The chain couples TRBV3-1 (or the pseudogene TRBV3-2) to TRBJ2-1; 11 nucleotides match TRBD2. Material for sequencing was PBMCs or T cells enriched from blood (not recorded which). The source of this sequence is a woman aged 45 to 65 who had recovered from COVID-19. CDR3 DNA sequence: TGTGCCAGCAGCCTAGCGGGGGGGCTCAATGAGCAGTTCTTC. Its protein product is CASSLAGGLNEQFF.